These T cell receptor beta chains were read from a single sample in a study of technical replicates of blood from a few donors. Sequencing used immunoSEQ multiplex PCR; TCRdb keeps in-frame clones, though not all of them. This table holds tens of thousands of clones, about 95% found once. The sample comprised PBMCs. Source of these receptors: a human donor in good health. Some clones in this sample may be carry-over from other donors' samples. Both conserved end residues are part of each CDR3.

TRBV4-2	TRBJ1-1	CASSQGGQDMNTEAFF
TRBV7-6	TRBJ2-7	CASSLVRGQGAPYEQYF
TRBV5-1	TRBJ2-5	CASSLANPIAETQYF
TRBV7-9	TRBJ2-5	CASSLGLTGEETQYF
TRBV9	TRBJ1-2	CASSPGEPGLPSGYTF
TRBV10-3	TRBJ2-7	CATGVSYEQYF
TRBV6-5	TRBJ1-3	CASSLDRANGNTIYF
TRBV11-2	TRBJ2-7	CASSSGGQGYEQYF
TRBV30	TRBJ1-1	CAWSEGGGEAFF
TRBV7-8	TRBJ2-7	CASSLDRHSYEQYF
TRBV27	TRBJ1-6	CASSLEGYNSPLHF
TRBV6-5	TRBJ2-5	CASSSYETQYF
TRBV9	TRBJ1-2	CASSVEGQGGYTF
TRBV7-9	TRBJ2-1	CASSLDGLLYEQFF
TRBV11-2	TRBJ2-7	CASSLAAEQYF
TRBV9	TRBJ2-7	CASSRGTQPYEQYF
TRBV4-2	TRBJ2-1	CASSQGGQGLYEQFF
TRBV11-2	TRBJ2-7	CASSAFGGSRAYEQYF
TRBV14	TRBJ2-7	CASSPWTSGRPLSF
TRBV6-6	TRBJ2-7	CASSYSGGSYEQYF
TRBV7-2	TRBJ2-5	CASSLRSGSRETQYF
TRBV7-6	TRBJ1-1	CASSLGRVNTEAFF
TRBV2	TRBJ1-2	CASSVSGADYGYTF
TRBV5-1	TRBJ2-1	CASSLGVGGGNEQFF
TRBV5-3	TRBJ1-2	CARSLTGSDGYTF
TRBV30	TRBJ2-4	CAWTLKNIQYF
TRBV9	TRBJ1-2	CASSPGQIYGYTF
TRBV25-1	TRBJ2-2	CASSVTGNTGELFF
TRBV20-1	TRBJ2-3	CRRQGPDTQYF
TRBV4-3	TRBJ2-5	CASSQGTSGTQETQYF
TRBV4-3	TRBJ2-1	CASSQGAASYNEQFF
TRBV4-2	TRBJ2-5	CASSRTGLETQYF
TRBV19	TRBJ1-2	CASSAQGTGYTF
TRBV9	TRBJ2-3	CASSVAIGGSTDTQYF
TRBV19	TRBJ2-5	CASTGQGAIETQYF
TRBV9	TRBJ2-7	CASSGGQGAWDEQYF
TRBV6-6	TRBJ1-1	CASRGQLNTEAFF
TRBV7-2	TRBJ2-1	CASSSGAFNEQFF
TRBV9	TRBJ1-6	CASSARAQGNSPLHF
TRBV9	TRBJ2-5	CASATSGLAGGFKPETQYF
TRBV9	TRBJ2-1	CASSVRGYYNEQFF
TRBV7-2	TRBJ1-2	CASNQGEGGYTF